One and the same sample provided the 5 T cell receptor beta chains below, sequenced in a study of T cell clonotyping in hematopoietic cell transplantation (dated by TCRdb to the early 2020s). The library was prepared using the immunoSEQ multiplex PCR assay. The table comes from immuneACCESS by way of TCRdb, which keeps in-frame sequences with V and J called. Part of the clones is missing from these tables; in studies checked, under half for an unresolved V gene and the rest for unknown reasons. For this sample there are around 19,000 clones; roughly 80% appear just once. Together, the top ten hold 15% to 20% of the sample. The label giving this sample's time point can be read as: recipient sample about 28 days before transplant, after cytoreduction. Specimen: peripheral blood mononuclear cells, collected before stem cell transplant. Receptors were obtained from a man between 60 and 70 years old with acute myeloid leukemia. Some clones in this sample may be carry-over from other donors' samples.

This chain joins TRBV7-2 and TRBJ2-3; 8 nucleotides agree with TRBD2. The CDR3 runs to 18 residues. Germline trimming cut 5 bases from V and 2 bases from J; bases unmatched to any gene: 15. Germline CDR1 SGHTA, CDR2 FQGNSA. The CDR3 loop is CASSLESPRAGDTDTQYF. CDR3 in DNA: TGTGCCAGCAGCCTAGAGTCCCCAAGAGCGGGGGACACAGATACGCAGTATTTT.

The CDR3 spells CASSFDKMRGYTF. The DNA of the CDR3 is TGTGCCAGCAGCTTCGACAAGATGCGGGGCTACACCTTC. J is TRBJ1-2 and V is TRBV7-3; D is unclear. The CDR3 consists of 13 residues. V shed 3 bases and J shed 8 bases, with 13 bases lying between them. Germline loops: CDR1 SGHTA, CDR2 FQGTGA.

The genes are TRBV5-1 and TRBJ2-5, with 7 positions matching TRBD2. The CDR3 is made up of 15 amino acids. V lost 7 bases, J lost 5 bases, and 14 bases stayed unmatched. The germline V gene has CDR1 SGHRS and CDR2 YFSETQ. CDR3 amino acids: CASRPGGPKGETQYF. DNA for the CDR3: TGCGCCAGCCGCCCGGGGGGACCGAAGGGGGAGACCCAGTACTTC. Full variable domain (outside the CDR3, taken from reference TRBV5-1 and TRBJ2-5): KAGVTQTPRYLIKTRGQQVTLSCSPISGHRSVSWYQQTPGQGLQFLFEYFSETQRNKGNFPGRFSGRQFSNSRSEMNVSTLELGDSALYLCASRPGGPKGETQYFGPGTRLLVL.

The chain recombines TRBV5-4 with TRBJ2-1; tentative D call: TRBD1 (5 bases). Germline V gene sequence: CDR1 SGHNT, CDR2 YYREEE (reference sequence). Trimming shortened V by 4 bases and J by 1 base, and 15 bases separated the two germline ends. The CDR3 contains 16 residues. The CDR3 DNA reads TGTGCCAGCAGCCCAGCCGACAGTCAGTCCTACAATGAGCAGTTCTTC. Encoded protein: CASSPADSQSYNEQFF.

A few counts support this clone. J is TRBJ2-7 and V is TRBV7-9, with TRBD2 as a possible D gene (5 bases). Germline loops: CDR1 SEHNR, CDR2 FQNEAQ (reference sequence). The CDR3 is 12 amino acids. Trimming left V 3 bases short and J 4 bases short, with 7 bases between. The CDR3 sequence is CASSLRAYEQYF. CDR3 DNA sequence: TGTGCCAGCAGCTTGAGGGCTTACGAGCAGTACTTC.